This passage covers 17 T cell receptor beta chains from one sample sequenced in a study of T-cell memory formation after mild COVID-19. TCRdb fed the 5' RACE reads into MiXCR, producing one record per CDR3 protein. The sample records around 99,000 distinct CDR3 sequences, roughly 14% being singletons. Sample: PBMCs or a T cell subset sorted from them (not recorded which). All receptors come from a man between 18 and 29 years old who had mild COVID-19 (a few samples of this study predate the infection). Cell type and time point are not known.

This clonotype has only a few counts. The V and J genes are TRBV20-1 and TRBJ1-1; tentatively, D is TRBD1 (6 bases). Looked up from germline, CDR1 is DFQATT and CDR2 is SNEGSKA (reference sequence). The CDR3 is 13 residues long. The ends were cut back, 6 bases at V and 2 bases at J, with 13 bases in the middle. CDR3: CSAADRRNTEAFF. DNA for the CDR3: TGCAGTGCCGCAGACAGGAGAAACACTGAAGCTTTCTTT.

This clonotype has at least ten counts. The rearrangement links TRBV7-3 to TRBJ2-1; 8 positions match TRBD2. CDR3 length: 15 residues. CDR1 is SGHTA, CDR2 FQGTGA, per germline. The trim removed 4 bases at V and 2 bases at J, leaving 4 bases unmatched. CDR3 DNA: TGTGCCAGCAGCTCTGTTAGCGGGGCCTACAATGAGCAGTTCTTC. It codes for CASSSVSGAYNEQFF.

The rearrangement uses TRBV3-1 and TRBJ2-3; D assignment may be TRBD1 or TRBD2 (5 bases each). The CDR3 covers 16 residues. CDR1 and CDR2 from the germline V gene are LGHDT and YNNKEL (reference sequence). Trimming took 3 bases from V and 6 from J, leaving 19 bases between them. CDR3 region: CASSQTGRPSWDTQYF. In DNA form, the CDR3 reads TGTGCCAGCAGCCAGACGGGGCGGCCCTCTTGGGATACGCAGTATTTT.

This clonotype has only a few counts. V and J are TRBV6-5 and TRBJ2-7; 7 nucleotides align to TRBD1. Germline-derived CDR1 and CDR2 are MNHEY and SVGAGI. The V gene end was trimmed by 2 bases and the J gene end by 5 bases; junction bases not matched to a gene: 9. This CDR3 region has 15 residues. DNA for the CDR3: TGTGCCAGCAGTTACCCAGGGGGAAAGGGCCACGAGCAGTACTTC. Translation: CASSYPGGKGHEQYF.

The chain uses TRBV2 and TRBJ1-2, with D unresolved. The CDR3 length is 16 residues. Trimming removed 0 bases from V and 2 bases from J, with 13 bases in between. Per the germline V gene, CDR1 is SNHLY and CDR2 is FYNNEI. DNA for the CDR3: TGTGCCAGCAGTGAAGCTGGAACAGCCGCAAACTATGGCTACACCTTC. Residues: CASSEAGTAANYGYTF.

The gene calls are TRBV7-2 and TRBJ2-7; D gene uncertain. V lost 5 bases to trimming and J lost 0 bases, with 17 bases between them. Germline values: CDR1 SGHTA, CDR2 FQGNSA. This CDR3 has 16 amino acids. This CDR3 reads CASSPCLGILSYEQYV. The CDR3 DNA reads TGTGCCAGCAGCCCCTGTTTAGGCATCCTCTCCTACGAGCAGTACGTC.

This clonotype was observed at least ten times. This sequence joins TRBV3-1 and TRBJ2-1; 8 nucleotides line up with TRBD2. The V gene end was trimmed by 7 bases and the J gene end by 6 bases; junction bases not matched to a gene: 8. The CDR3 is made up of 14 amino acids. The germline V gene encodes CDR1 LGHDT and CDR2 YNNKEL (reference sequence). CDR3 sequence: CASTGLAVGNEQFF. The CDR3 DNA reads as TGTGCCAGCACCGGACTAGCAGTTGGCAATGAGCAGTTCTTC.

This chain links TRBV7-2 with TRBJ2-5, with D tentatively TRBD1 or TRBD2 (5 bases each). There are 13 residues in the CDR3. The V gene lost 6 bases and the J gene lost 4 bases, with 12 bases spanning the gap. The germline gives CDR1 SGHTA, CDR2 FQGNSA. The CDR3 region has the DNA TGTGCCAGCAGTCCGGGACGTTTAGAGACCCAGTACTTC. Its protein product is CASSPGRLETQYF.

This clonotype showed up just a few times. The J gene is TRBJ1-1, the V gene TRBV12-3 or TRBV12-4; D gene unclear. This CDR3 spans 11 amino acids. With 2 bases removed from V and 6 bases from J, the gap between germline ends came to 4 bases. The CDR3 here is CASSLSPEAFF. For the CDR3, the DNA is TGTGCCAGCAGTTTAAGCCCTGAAGCTTTCTTT.

This chain links TRBV6-2 or TRBV6-3 with TRBJ2-3; D not resolved. The CDR3 consists of 12 residues. Trimming stripped 4 bases from V and 8 bases from J, with 10 bases between. CDR1 and CDR2 (germline): MNHEY, SVGEGT. The CDR3 DNA follows: TGTGCCAGCAGTTCGGCCCCGGGTACGCAGTATTTT. This codes for CASSSAPGTQYF.

This chain joins TRBV9 and TRBJ2-7; D not certain. The CDR3 is 14 amino acids. From germline, CDR1 is SGDLS and CDR2 YYNGEE. The V end was cut by 0 bases, the J end by 0 bases, with 7 bases between. CDR3 amino acids: CASSVEWSSYEQYF. The CDR3 region has the DNA TGTGCCAGCAGCGTAGAGTGGAGCTCCTACGAGCAGTACTTC.

The CDR3 is CASRGGQGKTQYF. For the CDR3, the DNA is TGTGCCAGCAGGGGGGGACAGGGGAAGACCCAGTACTTC. V is TRBV27 and J is TRBJ2-5; 10 bases are shared with TRBD1. CDR1 is MNHEY, CDR2 SMNVEV, per germline (reference sequence). J was trimmed by 6 bases and V by 6 bases; bases with no gene match: 4. The CDR3 sequence is 13 residues long.

The rearrangement uses TRBV7-3 and TRBJ2-3, with D unresolved. The CDR3 runs to 15 residues. From germline, CDR1 is SGHTA and CDR2 FQGTGA. V was cut by 1 base and J by 3 bases, with 11 bases left in between. This CDR3 is CASSLKLSGTDTQYF. CDR3 DNA sequence: TGTGCCAGCAGCTTAAAACTGAGTGGGACAGATACGCAGTATTTT.

This chain links TRBV4-1 with TRBJ2-7; maybe TRBD1 (5 bases). This CDR3 comprises 15 residues. Germline CDR1 reads MGHRA; CDR2 reads YSYEKL. Trimming removed 0 bases at V and 2 bases at J, with 11 bases between. CDR3 in amino acids: CASSQDMTETYEQYF. DNA for the CDR3: TGCGCCAGCAGCCAAGATATGACAGAAACCTACGAGCAGTACTTC.

This clonotype has a handful of counts. The V and J genes are TRBV27 and TRBJ1-2, with TRBD1 identical over 7 bases. The junction had 2 bases not matched to a gene; V was cut back by 0 bases and J by 4 bases. This CDR3 comprises 14 residues. Germline CDR1 reads MNHEY; CDR2 reads SMNVEV (reference sequence). The CDR3 protein is CASSLSSGGYGYTF. As DNA, the CDR3 is TGTGCCAGCAGTTTATCGTCAGGGGGCTATGGCTACACCTTC.

The genes are TRBV4-2 and TRBJ2-3, with no clear D. Germline CDR1 and CDR2: LGHNA and YNFKEQ. Deletions cut 0 bases from V and 0 bases from J, with 10 bases between. This CDR3 has 16 residues. CDR3 in DNA: TGTGCCAGCAGCCAAGATTGGGTATCTAGCACAGATACGCAGTATTTT. Translated: CASSQDWVSSTDTQYF.

In this sample, this clonotype turned up a few times. Just one base apart from a much larger clone, this may be a read error. The rearrangement joins TRBV6-4 to TRBJ2-3; 10 bases line up with TRBD1. CDR1 and CDR2 from the germline V gene are MRHNA and SNTAGT. The J segment lost 2 bases and the V segment lost 2 bases, leaving 1 base of the junction unmatched. The CDR3 is 15 residues long. DNA for the CDR3: TGTGCCAGCAGTGACGGGACAGGGGTCACAGATACGCAGTATTTT. It is translated as CASSDGTGVTDTQYF.